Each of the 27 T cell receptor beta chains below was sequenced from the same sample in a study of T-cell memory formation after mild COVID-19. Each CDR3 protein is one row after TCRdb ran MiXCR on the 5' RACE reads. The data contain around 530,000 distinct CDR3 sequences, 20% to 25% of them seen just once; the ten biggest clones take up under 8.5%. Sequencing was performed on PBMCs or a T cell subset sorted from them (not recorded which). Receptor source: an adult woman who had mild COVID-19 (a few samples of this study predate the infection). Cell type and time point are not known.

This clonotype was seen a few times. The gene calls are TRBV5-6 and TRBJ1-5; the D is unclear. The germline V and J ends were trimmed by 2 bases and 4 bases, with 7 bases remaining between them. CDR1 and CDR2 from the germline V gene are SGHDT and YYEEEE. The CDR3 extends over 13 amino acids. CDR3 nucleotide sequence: TGTGCCAGCAGCTTTGGAGATAATCAGCCCCAGCATTTT. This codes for CASSFGDNQPQHF.

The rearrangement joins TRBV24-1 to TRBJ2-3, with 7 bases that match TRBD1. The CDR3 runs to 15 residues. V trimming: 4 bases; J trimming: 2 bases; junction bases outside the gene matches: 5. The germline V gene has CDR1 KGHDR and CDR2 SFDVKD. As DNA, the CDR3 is TGTGCCACCAGTGACCCCGGACAGGCCACAGATACGCAGTATTTT. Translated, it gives CATSDPGQATDTQYF.

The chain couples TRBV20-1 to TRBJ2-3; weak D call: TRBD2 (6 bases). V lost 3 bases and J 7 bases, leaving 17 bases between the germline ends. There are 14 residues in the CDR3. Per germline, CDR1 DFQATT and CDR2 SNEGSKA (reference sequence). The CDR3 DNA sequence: TGCAGTGCTAGGACAGCCATTCGGGACTATACGCAGTATTTT. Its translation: CSARTAIRDYTQYF.

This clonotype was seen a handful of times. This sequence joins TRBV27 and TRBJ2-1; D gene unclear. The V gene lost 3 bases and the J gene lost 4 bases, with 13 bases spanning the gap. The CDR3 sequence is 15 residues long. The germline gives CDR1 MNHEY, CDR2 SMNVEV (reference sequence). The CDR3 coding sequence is TGTGCCAGCAGTTTGATGGACGCAACGTACAATGAGCAGTTCTTC. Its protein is CASSLMDATYNEQFF.

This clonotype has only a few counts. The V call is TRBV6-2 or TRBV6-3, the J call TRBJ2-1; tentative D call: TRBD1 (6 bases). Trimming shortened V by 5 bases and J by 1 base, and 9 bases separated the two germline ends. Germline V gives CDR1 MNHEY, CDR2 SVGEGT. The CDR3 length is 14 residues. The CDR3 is CASSTGTSYNEQFF. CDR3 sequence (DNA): TGTGCCAGCAGTACCGGGACATCCTACAATGAGCAGTTCTTC.

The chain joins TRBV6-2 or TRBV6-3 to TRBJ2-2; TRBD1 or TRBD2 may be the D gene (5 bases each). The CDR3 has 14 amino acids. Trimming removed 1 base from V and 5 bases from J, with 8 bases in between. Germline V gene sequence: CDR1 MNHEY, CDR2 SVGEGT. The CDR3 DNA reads TGTGCCAGCAGTTACTTTTGGGGGACCGGGGAGCTGTTTTTT. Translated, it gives CASSYFWGTGELFF.

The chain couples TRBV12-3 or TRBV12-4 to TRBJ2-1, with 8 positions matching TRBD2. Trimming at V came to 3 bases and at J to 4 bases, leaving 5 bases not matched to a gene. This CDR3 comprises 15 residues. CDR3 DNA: TGTGCCAGCAGTTTCAGGCGGGGGGAGTACAATGAGCAGTTCTTC. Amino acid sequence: CASSFRRGEYNEQFF.

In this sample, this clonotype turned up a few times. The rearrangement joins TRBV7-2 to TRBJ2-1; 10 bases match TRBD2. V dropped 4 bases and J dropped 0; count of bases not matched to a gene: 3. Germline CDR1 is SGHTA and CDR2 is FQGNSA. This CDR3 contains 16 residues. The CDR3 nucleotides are TGTGCCAGCAGCTACCGACTAGCGGGCTCCTACAATGAGCAGTTCTTC. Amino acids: CASSYRLAGSYNEQFF.

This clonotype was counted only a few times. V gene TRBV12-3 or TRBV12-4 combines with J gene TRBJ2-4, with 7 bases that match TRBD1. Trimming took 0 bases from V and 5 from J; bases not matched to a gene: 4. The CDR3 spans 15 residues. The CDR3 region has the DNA TGTGCCAGCAGTTTAGCAGGGGGCATGGAAAACATTCAGTACTTC. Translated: CASSLAGGMENIQYF.

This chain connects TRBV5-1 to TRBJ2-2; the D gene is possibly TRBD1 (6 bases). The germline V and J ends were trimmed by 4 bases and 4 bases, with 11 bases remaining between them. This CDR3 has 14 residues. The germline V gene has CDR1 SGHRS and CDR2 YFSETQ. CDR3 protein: CASSQQGITGELFF. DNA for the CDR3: TGCGCCAGCAGCCAACAGGGAATCACCGGGGAGCTGTTTTTT.

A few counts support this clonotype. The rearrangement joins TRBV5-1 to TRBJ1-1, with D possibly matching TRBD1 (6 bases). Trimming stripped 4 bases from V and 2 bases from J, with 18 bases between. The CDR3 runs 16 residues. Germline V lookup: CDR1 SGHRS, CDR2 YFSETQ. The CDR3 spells CASSLGGTLTNTEAFF. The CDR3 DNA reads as TGCGCCAGCAGCCTTGGGGGGACACTTACTAACACTGAAGCTTTCTTT.

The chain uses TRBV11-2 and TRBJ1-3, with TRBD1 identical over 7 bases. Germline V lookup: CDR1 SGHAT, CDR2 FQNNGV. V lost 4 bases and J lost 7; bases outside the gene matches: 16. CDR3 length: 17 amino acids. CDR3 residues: CASSSISPRQGGNTIYF. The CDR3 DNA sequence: TGTGCCAGCAGCTCTATATCCCCCCGACAGGGAGGGAACACCATATATTTT. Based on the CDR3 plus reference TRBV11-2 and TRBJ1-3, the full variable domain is EAGVAQSPRYKIIEKRQSVAFWCNPISGHATLYWYQQILGQGPKLLIQFQNNGVVDDSQLPKDRFSAERLKGVDSTLKIQPAKLEDSAVYLCASSSISPRQGGNTIYFGEGSWLTVV.

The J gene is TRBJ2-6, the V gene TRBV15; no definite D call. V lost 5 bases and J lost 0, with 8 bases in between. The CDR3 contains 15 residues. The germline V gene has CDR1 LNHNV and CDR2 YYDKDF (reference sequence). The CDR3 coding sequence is TGTGCCACCAGCCCCCTTTCCTCTGGGGCCAACGTCCTGACTTTC. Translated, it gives CATSPLSSGANVLTF.

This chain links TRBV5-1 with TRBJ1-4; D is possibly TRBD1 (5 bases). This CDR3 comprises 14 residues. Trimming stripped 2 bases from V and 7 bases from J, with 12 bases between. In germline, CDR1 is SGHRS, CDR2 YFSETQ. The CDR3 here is CASSFQGGREKLFF. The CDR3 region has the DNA TGCGCCAGCAGCTTCCAGGGTGGTCGTGAAAAACTGTTTTTT.

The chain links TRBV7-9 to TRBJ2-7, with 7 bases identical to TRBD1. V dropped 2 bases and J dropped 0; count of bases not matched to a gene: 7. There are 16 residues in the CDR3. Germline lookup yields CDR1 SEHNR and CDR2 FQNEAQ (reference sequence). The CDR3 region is CASSLNRDSYSYEQYF. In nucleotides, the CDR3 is TGTGCCAGCAGCTTAAACCGGGACAGCTACTCCTACGAGCAGTACTTC.

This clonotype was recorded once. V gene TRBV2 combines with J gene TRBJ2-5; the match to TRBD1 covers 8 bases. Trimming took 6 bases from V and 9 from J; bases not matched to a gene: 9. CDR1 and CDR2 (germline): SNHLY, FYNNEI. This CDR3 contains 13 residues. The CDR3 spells CASSPGQVLAQYF. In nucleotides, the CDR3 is TGTGCCAGCAGCCCGGGACAGGTCCTTGCCCAGTACTTC.

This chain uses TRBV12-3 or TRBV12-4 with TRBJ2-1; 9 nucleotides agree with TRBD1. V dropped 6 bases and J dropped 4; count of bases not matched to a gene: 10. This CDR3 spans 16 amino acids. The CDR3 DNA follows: TGTGCCAGCAGCGACTCCGGGACAGGGAATTACAATGAGCAGTTCTTC. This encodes CASSDSGTGNYNEQFF.

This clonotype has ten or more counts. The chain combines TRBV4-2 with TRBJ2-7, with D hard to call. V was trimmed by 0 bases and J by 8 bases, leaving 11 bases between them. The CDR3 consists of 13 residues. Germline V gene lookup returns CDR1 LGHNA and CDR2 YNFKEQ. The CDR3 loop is CASSQEQVAQQYF. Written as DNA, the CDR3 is TGTGCCAGCAGCCAAGAGCAGGTAGCCCAGCAGTACTTC.

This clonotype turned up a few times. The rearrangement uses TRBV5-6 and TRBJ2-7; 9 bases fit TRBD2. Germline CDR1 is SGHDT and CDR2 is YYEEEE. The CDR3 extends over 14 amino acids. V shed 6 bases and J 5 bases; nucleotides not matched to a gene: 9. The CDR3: CASTLAGIIHEQYF. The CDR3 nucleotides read TGTGCCAGCACCCTAGCGGGGATAATACACGAGCAGTACTTC.

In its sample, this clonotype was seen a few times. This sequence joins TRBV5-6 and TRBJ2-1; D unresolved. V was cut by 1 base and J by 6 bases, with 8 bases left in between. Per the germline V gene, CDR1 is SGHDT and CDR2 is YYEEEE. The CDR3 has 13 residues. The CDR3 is CASSLFGSNEQFF. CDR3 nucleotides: TGTGCCAGCAGCTTGTTTGGTTCCAATGAGCAGTTCTTC.

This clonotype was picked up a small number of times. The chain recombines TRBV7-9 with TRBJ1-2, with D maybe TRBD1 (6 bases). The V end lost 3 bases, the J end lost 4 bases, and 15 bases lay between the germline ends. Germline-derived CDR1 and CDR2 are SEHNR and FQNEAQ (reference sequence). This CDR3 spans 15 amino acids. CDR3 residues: CASSLYSGGSYGYTF. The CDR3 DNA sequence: TGTGCCAGCAGCTTGTATTCCGGGGGCTCCTATGGCTACACCTTC.

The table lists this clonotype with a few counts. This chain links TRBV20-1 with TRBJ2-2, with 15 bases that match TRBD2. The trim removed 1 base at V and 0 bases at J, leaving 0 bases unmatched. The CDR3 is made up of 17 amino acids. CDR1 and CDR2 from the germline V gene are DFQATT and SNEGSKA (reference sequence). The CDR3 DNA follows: TGCAGTGCTAGAGGGACTAGCGGGGGGGCGAACACCGGGGAGCTGTTTTTT. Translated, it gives CSARGTSGGANTGELFF.

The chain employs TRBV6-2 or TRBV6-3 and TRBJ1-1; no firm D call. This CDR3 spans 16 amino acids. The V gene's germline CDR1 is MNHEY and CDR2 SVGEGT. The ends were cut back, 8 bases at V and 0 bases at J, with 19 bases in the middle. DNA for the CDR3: TGTGCCAGCTTTCTCACGGTACCGCCGATGAACACTGAAGCTTTCTTT. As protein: CASFLTVPPMNTEAFF.

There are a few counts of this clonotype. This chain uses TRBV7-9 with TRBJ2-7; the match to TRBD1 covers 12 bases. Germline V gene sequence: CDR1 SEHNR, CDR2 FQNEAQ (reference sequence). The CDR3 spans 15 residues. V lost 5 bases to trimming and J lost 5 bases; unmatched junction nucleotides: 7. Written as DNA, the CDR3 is TGTGCCAGCAGCCAGGGGGGGACAGGGGGCCACGAGCAGTACTTC. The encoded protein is CASSQGGTGGHEQYF.

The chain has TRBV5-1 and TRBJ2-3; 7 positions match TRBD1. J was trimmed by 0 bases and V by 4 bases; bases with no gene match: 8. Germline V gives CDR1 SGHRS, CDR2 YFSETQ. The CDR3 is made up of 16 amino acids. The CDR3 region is CASSLGVTGSTDTQYF. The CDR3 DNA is TGCGCCAGCAGCCTGGGGGTGACAGGGAGCACAGATACGCAGTATTTT.

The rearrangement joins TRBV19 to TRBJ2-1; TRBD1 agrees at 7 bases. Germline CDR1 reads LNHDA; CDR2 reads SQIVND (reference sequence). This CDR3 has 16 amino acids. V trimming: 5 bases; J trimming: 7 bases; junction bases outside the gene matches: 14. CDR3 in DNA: TGTGCCAGTAGTCTCCGACAGGGCCTGGGAGTGAATGAGCAGTTCTTC. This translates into CASSLRQGLGVNEQFF.

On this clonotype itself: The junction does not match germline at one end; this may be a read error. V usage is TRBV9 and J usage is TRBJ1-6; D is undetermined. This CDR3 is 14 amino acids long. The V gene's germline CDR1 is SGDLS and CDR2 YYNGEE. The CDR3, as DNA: TGTGCCAGCAGCGTAGCTTCTCAGGATTCACCCATCCACTTT. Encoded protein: CASSVASQDSPIHF.